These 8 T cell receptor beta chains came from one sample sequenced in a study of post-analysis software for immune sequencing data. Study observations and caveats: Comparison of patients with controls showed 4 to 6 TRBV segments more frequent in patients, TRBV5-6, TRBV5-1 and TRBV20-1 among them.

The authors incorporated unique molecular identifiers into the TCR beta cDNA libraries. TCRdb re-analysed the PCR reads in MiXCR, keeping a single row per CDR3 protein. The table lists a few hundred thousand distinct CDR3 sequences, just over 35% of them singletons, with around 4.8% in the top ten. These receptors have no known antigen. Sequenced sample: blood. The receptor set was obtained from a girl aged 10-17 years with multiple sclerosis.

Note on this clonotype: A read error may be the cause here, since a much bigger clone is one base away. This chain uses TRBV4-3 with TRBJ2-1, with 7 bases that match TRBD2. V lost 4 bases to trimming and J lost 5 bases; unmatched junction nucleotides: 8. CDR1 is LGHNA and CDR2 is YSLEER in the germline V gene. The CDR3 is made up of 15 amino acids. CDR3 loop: CASSLTRGRHNEQFF. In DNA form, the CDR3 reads TGCGCCAGCAGCCTTACTCGCGGGAGACACAATGAGCAGTTCTTC.

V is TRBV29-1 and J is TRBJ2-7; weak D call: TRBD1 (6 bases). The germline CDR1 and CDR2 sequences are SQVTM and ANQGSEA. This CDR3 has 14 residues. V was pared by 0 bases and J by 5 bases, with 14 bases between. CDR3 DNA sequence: TGCAGCGTTGAAGATTTACAGGGAACCCACGAGCAGTACTTC. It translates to CSVEDLQGTHEQYF.

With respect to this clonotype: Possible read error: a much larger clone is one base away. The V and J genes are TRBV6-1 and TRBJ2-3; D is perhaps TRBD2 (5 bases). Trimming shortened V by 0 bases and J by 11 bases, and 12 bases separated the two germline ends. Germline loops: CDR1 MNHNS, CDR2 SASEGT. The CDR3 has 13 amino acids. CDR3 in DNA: TGTGCCAGCAGTGAAGCGAGGGAGCCTATGCAGTATTTT. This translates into CASSEAREPMQYF.

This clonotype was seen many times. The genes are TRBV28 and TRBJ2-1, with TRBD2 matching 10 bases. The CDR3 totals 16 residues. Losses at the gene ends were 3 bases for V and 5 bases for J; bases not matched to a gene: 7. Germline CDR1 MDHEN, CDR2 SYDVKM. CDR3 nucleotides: TGTGCCAGCAGTTTTGTTCGGCTAGCGGGGGACAATGAGCAGTTCTTC. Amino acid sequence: CASSFVRLAGDNEQFF. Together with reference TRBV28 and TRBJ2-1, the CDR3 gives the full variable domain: DVKVTQSSRYLVKRTGEKVFLECVQDMDHENMFWYRQDPGLGLRLIYFSYDVKMKEKGDIPEGYSVSREKKERFSLILESASTNQTSMYLCASSFVRLAGDNEQFFGPGTRLTVL.

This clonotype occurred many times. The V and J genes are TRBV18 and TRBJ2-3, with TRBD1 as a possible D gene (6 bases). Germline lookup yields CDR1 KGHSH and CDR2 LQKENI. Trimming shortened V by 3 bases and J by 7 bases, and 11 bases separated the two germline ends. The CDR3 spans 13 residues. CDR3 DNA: TGTGCCAGCTCACCGAGCCAGGGGTATACGCAGTATTTT. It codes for CASSPSQGYTQYF.

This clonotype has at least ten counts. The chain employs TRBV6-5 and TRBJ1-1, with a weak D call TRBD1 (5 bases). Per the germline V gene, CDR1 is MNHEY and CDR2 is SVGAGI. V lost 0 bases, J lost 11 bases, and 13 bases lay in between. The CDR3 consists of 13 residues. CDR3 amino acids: CASSYSDTGYAFF. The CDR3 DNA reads TGTGCCAGCAGTTACTCCGACACAGGATACGCTTTCTTT.

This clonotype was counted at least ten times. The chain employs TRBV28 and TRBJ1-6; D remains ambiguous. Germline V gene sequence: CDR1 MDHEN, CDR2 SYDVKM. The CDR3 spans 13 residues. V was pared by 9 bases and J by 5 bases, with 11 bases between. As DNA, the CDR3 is TGTGCCAGTTGGACGGGTGATAATTCACCCCTCCACTTT. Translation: CASWTGDNSPLHF.

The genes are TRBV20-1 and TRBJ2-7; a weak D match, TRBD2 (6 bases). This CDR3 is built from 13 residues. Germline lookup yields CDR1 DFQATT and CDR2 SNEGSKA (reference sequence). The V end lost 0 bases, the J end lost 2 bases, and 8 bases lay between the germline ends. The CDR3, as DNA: TGCAGTGCTAGAGAGCGGAGGGCCTACGAGCAGTACTTC. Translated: CSARERRAYEQYF.